This record concerns one TCR beta chain sequence. The antigen is unknown. The protocol was immunoSEQ multiplex PCR, while the TCRdb copy is restricted to in-frame clones and leaves out a portion. This table has 70,000 to 95,000 clones, under 95% appearing once. The data are from a study of T cell responses to AZD1222 COVID-19 vaccine. On the study more broadly: Whether given at about 4 or about 12 weeks, second doses were pooled. Study results and caveats: CD4 TCRs linked to vaccination spanned spike, dominating at 160-218 and 743-854. There were repertoire samples only from the period after the peak T cell response. Most donors were white British and more were female, and clonal diversity was possibly underestimated.

Here the sequenced sample was peripheral blood, taken on day 0 of AZD1222 vaccination. The clonotype originates from an adult in good health.

CDR3 sequence: CASSGQSTDTQYF. The DNA of the CDR3 is TGTGCCAGCAGTGGACAGAGCACAGATACGCAGTATTTT. This rearrangement joins TRBV12-3 or TRBV12-4 to TRBJ2-3, with D perhaps matching TRBD1 (6 bases). The ends were cut back, 5 bases at V and 0 bases at J, with 6 bases in the middle. CDR3 length: 13 amino acids.